The entry that follows covers one T cell receptor (beta chain) sequence. The clone's antigen remains unknown. No base qualities exist here, and no much larger clone lies one base off it. TCRbeta CDR3 regions were amplified from genomic DNA using the immunoSEQ Assay, a bias-controlled multiplex PCR. The authors' analysis ran thus. Within the assay, amplification of reference gene primers was used to estimate how many nucleated cells each sample contained. Sequence reads were collapsed and filtered to measure the absolute abundance of every unique TCRbeta CDR3 rearrangement. Productive Simpson clonality was computed per sample as the square root of Simpson's diversity index over productive rearrangements. TCRdb retrieved this table from immuneACCESS and kept in-frame rearrangements only. Not all clones are present; in checked studies, unresolved V genes account for under half, and no reason is known for the remainder. That table gives V, J and clone size, and the DNA gave D and trimming. Recorded for this sample are around 74,000 clones; around nine tenths of them occurred a single time. The ten largest clones take up approximately 8% of the sample.

Inclusive of the bounding cysteine and phenylalanine, the CDR3 is 17 residues long. Only CDR3 DNA remains: 51 bases, in frame from the first base. CDR1 and CDR2, looked up from the germline V gene, are SGHTA and FQGTGA. Relative to germline, V is missing 5 bases and J is missing 5 bases, with 9 bases of the junction outside any gene match. Whole blood was collected in K2EDTA tubes by collaborating institutions according to the institutions' own protocols. For TCRbeta analysis, collaborators shipped samples as frozen whole blood, isolated PBMCs, or DNA extracted from either of those sample types. The entry originates in a study of blood T cell repertoires in COVID-19 (dated by TCRdb to about 2020). General notes on the study: Collaborator samples came from the United States, Italy and Spain and covered acute and convalescent phases of COVID-19. The material from the prospective study consisted of cDNA or gDNA derived from T cells, B-cell-depleted T cells, or PBMCs. The dataset comprised deeply sampled blood TCRbeta repertoires from subjects exposed to, actively infected with, or recovered from COVID-19. A freely available public database, intended as a resource for researchers studying the immune response to SARS-CoV-2, is where the repertoires were released. The samples were drawn from the first 160 participants of the ongoing ImmuneRACE study and from under 1,500 subjects provided by 6 global collaborators. Sample metadata almost always included a de-identified subject ID, COVID-19 status, age in years and sex. Where HLA class I and class II types were available, the types were taken from metadata supplied by the sample provider, not from assay-based typing.

The paper as a whole reports these results and caveats: Clinical and demographic metadata were provided uncurated, with the amount varying by source and participant.

The receptor was derived from a man aged 30 to 39 with acute or convalescent COVID-19. What was sequenced was peripheral blood. The receptor chain draws on TRBV7-3 and TRBJ2-1, with 13 bases aligning to TRBD2. CDR3 reads: CASSPRTSGSQDNEQFF. In nucleotide form, the sequence is TGTGCCAGCAGCCCACGGACTAGCGGGAGTCAGGACAATGAGCAGTTCTTC.